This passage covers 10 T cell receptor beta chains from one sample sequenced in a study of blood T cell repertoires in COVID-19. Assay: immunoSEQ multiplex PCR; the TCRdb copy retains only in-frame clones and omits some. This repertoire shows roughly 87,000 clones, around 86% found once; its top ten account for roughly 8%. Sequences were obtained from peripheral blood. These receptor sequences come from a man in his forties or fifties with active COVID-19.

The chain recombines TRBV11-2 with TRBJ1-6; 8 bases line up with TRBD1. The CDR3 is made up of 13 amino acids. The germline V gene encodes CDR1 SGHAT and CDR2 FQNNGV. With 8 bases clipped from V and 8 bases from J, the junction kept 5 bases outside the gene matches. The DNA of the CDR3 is TGTGCCAGCTCCGGACAGGGTTATTCACCCCTCCACTTT. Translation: CASSGQGYSPLHF.

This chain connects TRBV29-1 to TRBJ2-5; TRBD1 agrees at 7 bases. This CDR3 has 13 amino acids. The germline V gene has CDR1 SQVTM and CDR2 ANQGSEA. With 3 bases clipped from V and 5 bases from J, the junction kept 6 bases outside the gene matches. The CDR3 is CSVERGPGETQYF. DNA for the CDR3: TGCAGCGTTGAGAGGGGGCCTGGGGAGACCCAGTACTTC.

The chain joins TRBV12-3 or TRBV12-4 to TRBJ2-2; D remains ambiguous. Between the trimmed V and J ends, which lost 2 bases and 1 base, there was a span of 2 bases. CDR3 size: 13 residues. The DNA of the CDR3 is TGTGCCAGCAGTTTACTGAACACCGGGGAGCTGTTTTTT. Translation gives CASSLLNTGELFF.

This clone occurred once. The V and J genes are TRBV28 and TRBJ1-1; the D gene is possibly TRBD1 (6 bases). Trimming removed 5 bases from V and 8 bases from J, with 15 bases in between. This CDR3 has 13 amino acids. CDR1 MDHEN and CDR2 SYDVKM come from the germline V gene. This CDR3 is CASSPQGFREAFF. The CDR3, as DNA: TGTGCCAGCAGTCCGCAGGGGTTTCGCGAAGCTTTCTTT.

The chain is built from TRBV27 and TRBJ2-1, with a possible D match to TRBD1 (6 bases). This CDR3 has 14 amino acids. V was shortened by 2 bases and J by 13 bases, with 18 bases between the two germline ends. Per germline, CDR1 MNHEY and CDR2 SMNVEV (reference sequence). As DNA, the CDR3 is TGTGCCAGCAGTTTAGGCCAGGGGAAGTTTCGACAGTTCTTC. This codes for CASSLGQGKFRQFF.

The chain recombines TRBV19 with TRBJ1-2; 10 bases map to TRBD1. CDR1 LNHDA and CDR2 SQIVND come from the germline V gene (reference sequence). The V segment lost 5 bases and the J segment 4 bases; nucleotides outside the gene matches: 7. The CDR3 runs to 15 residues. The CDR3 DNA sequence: TGTGCCAGTAGTCTGGGACAGGGGTTAACCTATGGCTACACCTTC. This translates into CASSLGQGLTYGYTF.

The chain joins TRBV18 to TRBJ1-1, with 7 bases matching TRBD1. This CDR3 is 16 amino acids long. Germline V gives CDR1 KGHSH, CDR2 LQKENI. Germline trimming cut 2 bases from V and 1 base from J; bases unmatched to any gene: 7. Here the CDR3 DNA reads TGTGCCAGCTCACCAGTACAGGGGTTCCAGAACACTGAAGCTTTCTTT. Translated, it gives CASSPVQGFQNTEAFF.

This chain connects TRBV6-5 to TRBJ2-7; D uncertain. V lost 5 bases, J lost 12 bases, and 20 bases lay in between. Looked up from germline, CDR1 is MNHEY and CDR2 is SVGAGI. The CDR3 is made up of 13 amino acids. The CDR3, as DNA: TGTGCCAGCAGTCAGCGTTCGAATCCCCTGCCGTACTTC. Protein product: CASSQRSNPLPYF.

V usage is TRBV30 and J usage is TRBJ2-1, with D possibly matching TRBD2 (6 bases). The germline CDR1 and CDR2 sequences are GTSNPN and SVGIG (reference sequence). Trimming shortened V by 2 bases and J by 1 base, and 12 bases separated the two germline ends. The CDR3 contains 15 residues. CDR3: CAWSMTLASYNEQFF. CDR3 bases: TGTGCCTGGAGTATGACTCTAGCGTCCTACAATGAGCAGTTCTTC.

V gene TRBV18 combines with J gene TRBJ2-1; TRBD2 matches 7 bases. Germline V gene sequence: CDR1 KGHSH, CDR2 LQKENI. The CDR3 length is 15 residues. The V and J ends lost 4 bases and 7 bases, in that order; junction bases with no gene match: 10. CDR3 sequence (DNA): TGTGCCAGCTCACAGACTAGCTCTTTAAATAATGAGCAGTTCTTC. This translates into CASSQTSSLNNEQFF.